Described below is a single T cell receptor beta chain sequence and its context. The antigen remains undetermined. These data originate in a study of identical twins. Findings and caveats of the study: There were fewer insertions in abundant cord blood beta clonotypes, but memory repertoires showed no such pattern. Twins' excess sharing was less marked for out-of-frame beta sequences.

There are 17 residues in the CDR3. Germline V lookup: CDR1 DFQATT, CDR2 SNEGSKA (reference sequence). The trim removed 5 bases at V and 3 bases at J, leaving 15 bases unmatched. Each CDR3 protein is one row after TCRdb ran MiXCR on the 5' RACE reads. In the table there are approximately 230,000 distinct CDR3 sequences, 5% to 7% of which are singletons. This sample was also put to use in a study of T cells expressing NK-cell markers. As that report states: Repertoire data for TCR beta were derived from sorted T cells (CD3+CD56+NKG2C+, CD3+CD56+NKG2C- and CD3+CD56-NKG2C+). Whether expanded NKG2C-expressing T cell clones recognize HCMV is unknown.

This rearrangement joins TRBV20-1 to TRBJ2-1, with 8 nucleotides matching TRBD1. This sequence originates from a woman aged 18-29 years in good health. The sample consisted of CD8+ T cells sorted from blood. CDR3 sequence: CSAAGTGGRTYYNEQFF. For the CDR3, the DNA is TGCAGTGCTGCTGGGACAGGTGGACGTACCTACTACAATGAGCAGTTCTTC.